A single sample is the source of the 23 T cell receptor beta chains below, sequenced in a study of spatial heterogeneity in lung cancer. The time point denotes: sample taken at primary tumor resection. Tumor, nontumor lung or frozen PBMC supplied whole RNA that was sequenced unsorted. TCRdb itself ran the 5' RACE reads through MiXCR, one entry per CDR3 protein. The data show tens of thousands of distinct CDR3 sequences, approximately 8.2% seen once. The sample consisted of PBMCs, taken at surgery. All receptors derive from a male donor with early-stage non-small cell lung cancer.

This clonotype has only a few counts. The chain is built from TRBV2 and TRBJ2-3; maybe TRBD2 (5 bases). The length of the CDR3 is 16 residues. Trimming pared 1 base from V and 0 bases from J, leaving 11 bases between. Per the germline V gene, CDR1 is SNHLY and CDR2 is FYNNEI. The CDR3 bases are TGTGCCAGCAGTGAAGGCCAGCGGTTGAGCACAGATACGCAGTATTTT. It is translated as CASSEGQRLSTDTQYF.

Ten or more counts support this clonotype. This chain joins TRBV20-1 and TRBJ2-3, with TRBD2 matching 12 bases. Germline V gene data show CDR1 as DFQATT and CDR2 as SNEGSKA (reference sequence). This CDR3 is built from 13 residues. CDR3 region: CSGLAGNMDTQYF. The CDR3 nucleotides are TGCAGCGGACTAGCGGGAAATATGGATACGCAGTATTTT.

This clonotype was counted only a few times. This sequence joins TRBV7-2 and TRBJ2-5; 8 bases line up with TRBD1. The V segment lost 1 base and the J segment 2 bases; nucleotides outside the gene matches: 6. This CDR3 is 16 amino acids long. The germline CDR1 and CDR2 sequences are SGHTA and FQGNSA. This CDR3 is CASSLGTGTLQETQYF. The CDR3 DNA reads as TGTGCCAGCAGCTTAGGGACAGGGACATTACAAGAGACCCAGTACTTC.

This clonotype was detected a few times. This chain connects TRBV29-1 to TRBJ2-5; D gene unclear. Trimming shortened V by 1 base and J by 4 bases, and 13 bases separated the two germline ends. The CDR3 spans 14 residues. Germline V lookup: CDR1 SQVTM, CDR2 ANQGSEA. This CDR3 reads CSVEARLGGETQYF. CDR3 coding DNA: TGCAGCGTTGAAGCGCGGCTAGGCGGAGAGACCCAGTACTTC.

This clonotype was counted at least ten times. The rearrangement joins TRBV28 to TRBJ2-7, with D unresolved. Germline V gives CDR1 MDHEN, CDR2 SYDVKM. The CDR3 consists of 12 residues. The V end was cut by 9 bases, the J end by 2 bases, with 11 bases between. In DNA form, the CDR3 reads TGTGCCAGTCTAGGGCCGCCCTACGAGCAGTACTTC. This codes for CASLGPPYEQYF.

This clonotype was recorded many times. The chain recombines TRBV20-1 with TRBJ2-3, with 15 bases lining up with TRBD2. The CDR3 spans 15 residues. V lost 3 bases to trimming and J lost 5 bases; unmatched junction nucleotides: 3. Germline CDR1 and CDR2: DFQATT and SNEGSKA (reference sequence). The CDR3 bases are TGCAGTGCTAGCGGACTAGCGGGAGGGCAAGATACGCAGTATTTT. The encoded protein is CSASGLAGGQDTQYF.

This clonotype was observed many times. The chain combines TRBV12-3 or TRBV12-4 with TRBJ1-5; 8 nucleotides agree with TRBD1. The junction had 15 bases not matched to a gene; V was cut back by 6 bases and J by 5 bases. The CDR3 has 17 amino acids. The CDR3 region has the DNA TGTGCCAGCAGCCCTCCACGCCAGGGGGCGCGAGATCAGCCCCAGCATTTT. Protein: CASSPPRQGARDQPQHF.

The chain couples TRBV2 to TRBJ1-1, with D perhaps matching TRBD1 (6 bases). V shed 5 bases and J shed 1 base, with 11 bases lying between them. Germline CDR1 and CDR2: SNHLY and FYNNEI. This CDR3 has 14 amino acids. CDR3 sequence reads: CASSQQGGNTEAFF. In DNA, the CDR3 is TGTGCCAGCAGTCAACAGGGAGGGAACACTGAAGCTTTCTTT.

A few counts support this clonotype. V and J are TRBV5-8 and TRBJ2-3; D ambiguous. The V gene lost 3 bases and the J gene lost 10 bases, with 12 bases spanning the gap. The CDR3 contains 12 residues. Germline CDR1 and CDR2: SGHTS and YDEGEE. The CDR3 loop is CASSWSLNAQYF. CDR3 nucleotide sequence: TGTGCCAGCAGCTGGTCGCTTAACGCGCAGTATTTT. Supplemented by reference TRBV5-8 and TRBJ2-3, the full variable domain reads EAGVTQSPTHLIKTRGQQATLRCSPISGHTSVYWYQQALGLGLQFLLWYDEGEERNRGNFPPRFSGRQFPNYSSELNVNALELEDSALYLCASSWSLNAQYFGPGTRLTVL.

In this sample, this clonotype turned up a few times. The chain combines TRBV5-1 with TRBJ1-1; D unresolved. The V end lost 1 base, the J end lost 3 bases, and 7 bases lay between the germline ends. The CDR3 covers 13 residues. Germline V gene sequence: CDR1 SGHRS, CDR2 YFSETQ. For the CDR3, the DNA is TGCGCCAGCAGCTTGTTGGGCGACACTGAAGCTTTCTTT. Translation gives CASSLLGDTEAFF.

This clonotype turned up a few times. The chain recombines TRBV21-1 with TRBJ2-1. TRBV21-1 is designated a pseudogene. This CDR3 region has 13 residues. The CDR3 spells CASSKASSNEQFF. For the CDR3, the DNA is TGTGCCAGCAGCAAAGCGTCCTCCAATGAGCAGTTCTTC.

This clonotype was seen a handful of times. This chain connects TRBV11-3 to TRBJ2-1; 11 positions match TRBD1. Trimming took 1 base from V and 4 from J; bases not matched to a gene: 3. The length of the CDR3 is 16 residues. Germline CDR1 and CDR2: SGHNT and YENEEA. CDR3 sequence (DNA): TGTGCCAGCAGCTTAGGGGACAGGGGGAAGTACAATGAGCAGTTCTTC. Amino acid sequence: CASSLGDRGKYNEQFF.

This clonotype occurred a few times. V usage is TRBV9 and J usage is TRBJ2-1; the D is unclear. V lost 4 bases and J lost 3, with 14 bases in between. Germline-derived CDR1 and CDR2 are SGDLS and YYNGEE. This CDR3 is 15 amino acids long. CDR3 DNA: TGTGCCAGCAGCCCCCACCCAGAAGTCTACAATGAGCAGTTCTTC. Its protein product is CASSPHPEVYNEQFF.

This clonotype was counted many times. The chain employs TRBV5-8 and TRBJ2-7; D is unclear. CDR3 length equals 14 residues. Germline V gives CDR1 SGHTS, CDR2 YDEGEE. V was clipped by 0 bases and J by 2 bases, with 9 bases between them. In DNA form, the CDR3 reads TGTGCCAGCAGCTTGGCAGGCAAAACCTACGAGCAGTACTTC. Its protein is CASSLAGKTYEQYF.

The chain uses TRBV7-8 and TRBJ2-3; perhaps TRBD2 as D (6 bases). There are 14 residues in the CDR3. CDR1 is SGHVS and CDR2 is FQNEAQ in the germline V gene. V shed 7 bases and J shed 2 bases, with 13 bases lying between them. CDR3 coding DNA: TGTGCCAGCACCCTTGGGAGGCCCACAGATACGCAGTATTTT. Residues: CASTLGRPTDTQYF.

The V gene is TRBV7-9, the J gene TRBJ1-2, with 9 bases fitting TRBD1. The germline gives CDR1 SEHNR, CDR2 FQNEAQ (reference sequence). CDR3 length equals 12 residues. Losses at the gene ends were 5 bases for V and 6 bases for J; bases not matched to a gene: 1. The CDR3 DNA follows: TGTGCCAGCAGCGACAGGGGGAATGGCTACACCTTC. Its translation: CASSDRGNGYTF.

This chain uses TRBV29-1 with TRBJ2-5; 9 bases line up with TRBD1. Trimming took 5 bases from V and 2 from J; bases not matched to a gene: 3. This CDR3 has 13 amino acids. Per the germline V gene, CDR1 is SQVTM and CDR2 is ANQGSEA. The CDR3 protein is CSVPGTGQETQYF. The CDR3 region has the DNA TGCAGCGTTCCCGGGACAGGGCAAGAGACCCAGTACTTC. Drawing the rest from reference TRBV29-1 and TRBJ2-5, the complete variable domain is SAVISQKPSRDICQRGTSLTIQCQVDSQVTMMFWYRQQPGQSLTLIATANQGSEATYESGFVIDKFPISRPNLTFSTLTVSNMSPEDSSIYLCSVPGTGQETQYFGPGTRLLVL.

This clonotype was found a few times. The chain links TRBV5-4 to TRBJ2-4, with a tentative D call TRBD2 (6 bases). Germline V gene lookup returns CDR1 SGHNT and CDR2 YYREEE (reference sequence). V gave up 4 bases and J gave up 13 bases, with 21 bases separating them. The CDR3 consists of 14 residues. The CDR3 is CASSTYWDAGSQYF. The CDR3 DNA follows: TGTGCCAGCAGCACCTATTGGGACGCGGGGAGCCAGTACTTC.

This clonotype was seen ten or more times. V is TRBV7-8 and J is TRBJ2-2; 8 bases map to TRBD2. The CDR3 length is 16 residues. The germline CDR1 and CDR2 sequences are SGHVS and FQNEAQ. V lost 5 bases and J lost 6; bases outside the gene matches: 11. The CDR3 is CASSAPRTSSPGELFF. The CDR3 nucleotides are TGTGCCAGCAGCGCACCCCGGACTAGCAGTCCCGGGGAGCTGTTTTTT. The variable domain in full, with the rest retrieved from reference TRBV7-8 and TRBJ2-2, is GAGVSQSPRYKVAKRGQDVALRCDPISGHVSLFWYQQALGQGPEFLTYFQNEAQLDKSGLPSDRFFAERPEGSVSTLKIQRTQQEDSAVYLCASSAPRTSSPGELFFGEGSRLTVL.

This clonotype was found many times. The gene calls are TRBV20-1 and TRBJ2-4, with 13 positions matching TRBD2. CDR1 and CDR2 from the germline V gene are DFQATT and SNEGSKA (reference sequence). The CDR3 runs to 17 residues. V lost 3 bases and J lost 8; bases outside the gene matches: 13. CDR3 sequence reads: CSASHVGLAGWEDIQYF. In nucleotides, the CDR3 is TGCAGTGCTAGTCACGTGGGACTAGCGGGATGGGAGGACATTCAGTACTTC.

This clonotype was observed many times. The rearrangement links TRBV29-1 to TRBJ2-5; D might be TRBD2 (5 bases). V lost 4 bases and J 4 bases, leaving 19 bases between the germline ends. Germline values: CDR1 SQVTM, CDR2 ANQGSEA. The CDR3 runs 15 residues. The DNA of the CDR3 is TGCAGCGTTGTTTTCCGGGAAACAGTGCGAGAGACCCAGTACTTC. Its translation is CSVVFRETVRETQYF. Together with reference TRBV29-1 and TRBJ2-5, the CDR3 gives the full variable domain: SAVISQKPSRDICQRGTSLTIQCQVDSQVTMMFWYRQQPGQSLTLIATANQGSEATYESGFVIDKFPISRPNLTFSTLTVSNMSPEDSSIYLCSVVFRETVRETQYFGPGTRLLVL.

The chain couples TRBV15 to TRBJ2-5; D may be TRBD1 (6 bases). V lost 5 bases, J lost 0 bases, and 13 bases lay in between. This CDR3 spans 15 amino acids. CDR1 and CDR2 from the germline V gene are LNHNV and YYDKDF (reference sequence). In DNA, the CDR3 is TGTGCCACCAGCCTCGGACAGCTGTACCAAGAGACCCAGTACTTC. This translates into CATSLGQLYQETQYF.

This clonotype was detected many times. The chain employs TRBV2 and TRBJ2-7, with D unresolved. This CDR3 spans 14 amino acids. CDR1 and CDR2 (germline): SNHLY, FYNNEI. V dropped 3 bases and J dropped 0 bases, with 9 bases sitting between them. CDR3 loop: CASSDLPNSYEQYF. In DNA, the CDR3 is TGTGCCAGCAGTGACTTGCCCAACTCCTACGAGCAGTACTTC.